A single sample is the source of the 24 T cell receptor beta chains below, sequenced in a study of T cell repertoires in cytomegalovirus infection. A single record per CDR3 protein comes from TCRdb applying MiXCR to the reads. The sample comprises a few hundred thousand distinct CDR3 sequences, 8% to 9.5% of which are singletons, and more than 12% rests with the top ten. Material for sequencing was PBMCs. These receptor sequences come from a human donor in good health (CMV status not recorded). Some clones in this sample may be carry-over from other donors' samples.

Many counts were recorded for this clonotype. The V gene is TRBV19, the J gene TRBJ1-2; 8 bases are a match to TRBD1. V gave up 2 bases and J gave up 5 bases; unmatched junction bases: 7. Germline assignment: CDR1 LNHDA and CDR2 SQIVND (reference sequence). The CDR3 sequence is 15 residues long. CDR3 region: CASSIQAGGRYGYTF. The CDR3 DNA reads as TGTGCCAGTAGTATACAAGCAGGGGGCCGTTATGGCTACACCTTC. The full variable domain, completed using reference TRBV19 and TRBJ1-2, is DGGITQSPKYLFRKEGQNVTLSCEQNLNHDAMYWYRQDPGQGLRLIYYSQIVNDFQKGDIAEGYSVSREKKESFPLTVTSAQKNPTAFYLCASSIQAGGRYGYTFGSGTRLTVV.

This clonotype was detected only a few times. The V gene is TRBV7-2, the J gene TRBJ1-5; TRBD1 might be the D (5 bases). V was clipped by 5 bases and J by 1 base, with 18 bases between them. This CDR3 spans 17 amino acids. Germline V lookup: CDR1 SGHTA, CDR2 FQGNSA. CDR3 residues: CASSPRPQGRSNQPQHF. CDR3 DNA sequence: TGTGCCAGCAGCCCGAGACCTCAGGGAAGAAGCAATCAGCCCCAGCATTTT.

There are many counts of this clonotype. This chain connects TRBV29-1 to TRBJ1-1; D is perhaps TRBD1 (6 bases). Between the trimmed V and J ends, which lost 4 bases and 1 base, there was a span of 19 bases. The CDR3 totals 16 residues. Germline-derived CDR1 and CDR2 are SQVTM and ANQGSEA. In DNA form, the CDR3 reads TGCAGCGTTGCACCCGCGGGGGGGGCGCGGAACACTGAAGCTTTCTTT. Encoded protein: CSVAPAGGARNTEAFF.

This clonotype was seen ten or more times. The rearrangement uses TRBV19 and TRBJ2-2, with D perhaps TRBD1 (6 bases). V was trimmed by 1 base and J by 3 bases, leaving 9 bases between them. Germline V CDR1 and CDR2: LNHDA, SQIVND (reference sequence). The CDR3 spans 15 residues. CDR3 coding DNA: TGTGCCAGTAGTATAGGGGACATAGACACCGGGGAGCTGTTTTTT. Translated, it gives CASSIGDIDTGELFF.

This clonotype was picked up a small number of times. The CDR3 loop reads CASSPGDNQPQHF. In DNA form, the CDR3 reads TGTGCCAGCAGCCCCGGGGACAATCAGCCCCAGCATTTT. This chain uses TRBV7-9 with TRBJ1-5; D unresolved. CDR3 length: 13 amino acids. Between the trimmed V and J ends, which lost 5 bases and 3 bases, there was a span of 8 bases. Germline V CDR1 and CDR2: SEHNR, FQNEAQ (reference sequence).

This clonotype has a handful of counts. The gene calls are TRBV2 and TRBJ2-1; 9 bases map to TRBD1. The CDR3 has 13 amino acids. Germline trimming cut 8 bases from V and 5 bases from J; bases unmatched to any gene: 4. The germline V gene has CDR1 SNHLY and CDR2 FYNNEI. The CDR3 loop is CASAGTGNNEQFF. DNA of the CDR3: TGTGCCAGCGCCGGGACAGGGAACAATGAGCAGTTCTTC.

There are a few counts of this clonotype. The chain joins TRBV20-1 to TRBJ2-1; 9 bases match TRBD2. This CDR3 spans 14 amino acids. The trim removed 0 bases at V and 9 bases at J, leaving 6 bases unmatched. Per germline, CDR1 DFQATT and CDR2 SNEGSKA (reference sequence). The CDR3 region has the DNA TGCAGTGCTAGAGAGTTCGCGGGAGGGGTTGAGCAGTTCTTC. This encodes CSAREFAGGVEQFF.

This clonotype showed up many times. The chain links TRBV7-2 to TRBJ2-5; D call uncertain. The CDR3 spans 14 residues. Trimming pared 6 bases from V and 4 bases from J, leaving 15 bases between. Germline loops: CDR1 SGHTA, CDR2 FQGNSA. The CDR3 is CASRYEIVGETQYF. The CDR3 DNA reads TGTGCCAGCAGATATGAGATAGTCGGAGAGACCCAGTACTTC.

This clonotype occurred many times. This chain connects TRBV7-2 to TRBJ1-1; D gene ambiguous. V was pared by 6 bases and J by 3 bases, with 11 bases between. From germline, CDR1 is SGHTA and CDR2 FQGNSA. The CDR3 totals 13 residues. The CDR3 spells CASSLGLYTEAFF. The CDR3 region has the DNA TGTGCCAGCAGTCTCGGGCTGTACACTGAAGCTTTCTTT.

This clonotype showed up many times. The chain employs TRBV7-3 and TRBJ2-1; D is possibly TRBD2 (7 bases). With 6 bases removed from V and 2 bases from J, the gap between germline ends came to 20 bases. CDR3 length equals 17 residues. Germline CDR1 SGHTA, CDR2 FQGTGA. The CDR3 here is CASSPEGGGWTYNEQFF. The CDR3, as DNA: TGTGCCAGCAGTCCGGAGGGAGGGGGTTGGACCTACAATGAGCAGTTCTTC.

The sample holds many counts of this clonotype. V and J are TRBV7-2 and TRBJ2-3; D unclear. V lost 1 base and J lost 1, with 9 bases in between. The CDR3 consists of 15 residues. Germline V lookup: CDR1 SGHTA, CDR2 FQGNSA. This CDR3 reads CASSLDSGGTDTQYF. Here the CDR3 DNA reads TGTGCCAGCAGCTTAGACTCCGGTGGCACAGATACGCAGTATTTT.

The chain recombines TRBV6-6 with TRBJ1-4; D gene uncertain. This CDR3 has 14 amino acids. The V end lost 8 bases, the J end lost 3 bases, and 13 bases lay between the germline ends. Germline V gives CDR1 MNHNY, CDR2 SVGAGI (reference sequence). The CDR3 sequence is CASVRGSANEKLFF. For the CDR3, the DNA is TGTGCCAGCGTCCGGGGTTCGGCTAATGAAAAACTGTTTTTT.

This clonotype showed up many times. The chain combines TRBV19 with TRBJ1-2; D gene uncertain. Trimming shortened V by 5 bases and J by 4 bases, and 17 bases separated the two germline ends. Germline V gene lookup returns CDR1 LNHDA and CDR2 SQIVND (reference sequence). The CDR3 loop spans 15 amino acids. The CDR3 region has the DNA TGTGCCAGTAGTCCGACGGCAGATCCTGTCTATGGCTACACCTTC. Encoded protein: CASSPTADPVYGYTF. The full variable domain, its missing parts supplied by reference TRBV19 and TRBJ1-2, is DGGITQSPKYLFRKEGQNVTLSCEQNLNHDAMYWYRQDPGQGLRLIYYSQIVNDFQKGDIAEGYSVSREKKESFPLTVTSAQKNPTAFYLCASSPTADPVYGYTFGSGTRLTVV.

This clonotype was seen repeatedly, ten times or more. This chain uses TRBV5-1 with TRBJ2-3, with 11 bases that match TRBD2. This CDR3 has 17 residues. The junction had 11 bases not matched to a gene; V was cut back by 4 bases and J by 4 bases. Germline V gene sequence: CDR1 SGHRS, CDR2 YFSETQ. This CDR3 reads CASSPGKLAGVADTQYF. Here the CDR3 DNA reads TGCGCCAGCAGCCCAGGGAAACTAGCGGGGGTGGCAGATACGCAGTATTTT.

This clonotype was counted at least ten times. The chain is built from TRBV7-2 and TRBJ1-3, with TRBD1 identical over 8 bases. Germline trimming cut 5 bases from V and 6 bases from J; bases unmatched to any gene: 9. The CDR3 runs to 15 residues. Germline values: CDR1 SGHTA, CDR2 FQGNSA. CDR3 protein: CASSHRTGSLNTIYF. CDR3 coding DNA: TGTGCCAGCAGCCACCGGACAGGGAGCTTAAACACCATATATTTT.

This clonotype was recorded many times. V usage is TRBV6-1 and J usage is TRBJ1-1; TRBD1 aligns across 8 bases. V shed 6 bases, J shed 6 bases, and the junction held 12 bases outside the gene matches. CDR3 size: 15 residues. Germline values: CDR1 MNHNS, CDR2 SASEGT. CDR3 sequence reads: CASSRGQGRISEAFF. The DNA for the CDR3 is TGTGCCAGCAGCCGAGGACAGGGTCGTATCTCTGAAGCTTTCTTT.

This clonotype has a handful of counts. CDR3 sequence: CASSLDPTATGELFF. In nucleotides, the CDR3 is TGTGCCAGCAGCTTAGACCCCACGGCCACCGGGGAGCTGTTTTTT. The chain joins TRBV11-1 to TRBJ2-2; D gene uncertain. The V and J ends lost 1 base and 4 bases respectively, with 10 bases between them. The CDR3 covers 15 residues. Germline assignment: CDR1 SGHAT and CDR2 FQDESV (reference sequence).

V and J are TRBV6-1 and TRBJ2-2, with TRBD1 matching 7 bases. Unmatched junction bases numbered 7, after V lost 6 bases and J lost 6 bases. The CDR3 runs 14 residues. The germline CDR1 and CDR2 sequences are MNHNS and SASEGT. CDR3 DNA sequence: TGTGCCAGCAGAGTAGACAGGGTTCCCGGGGAGCTGTTTTTT. This codes for CASRVDRVPGELFF.

There are a few counts of this clonotype. The J gene is TRBJ1-5, the V gene TRBV5-6; TRBD1 aligns across 9 bases. Per germline, CDR1 SGHDT and CDR2 YYEEEE. The junction had 12 bases not matched to a gene; V was cut back by 4 bases and J by 4 bases. CDR3 length equals 17 residues. Here the CDR3 reads CASSDGTGYGGNQPQHF. DNA for the CDR3: TGTGCCAGCAGCGACGGGACAGGGTACGGGGGAAATCAGCCCCAGCATTTT.

This clonotype has ten or more counts. The V call is TRBV7-2, the J call TRBJ2-7; a possible D gene is TRBD1 (7 bases). The CDR3 length is 17 residues. V gave up 1 base and J gave up 3 bases, with 19 bases separating them. The V gene's germline CDR1 is SGHTA and CDR2 FQGNSA. The CDR3 loop is CASSLVGGGGILYEQYF. DNA for the CDR3: TGTGCCAGCAGCTTAGTTGGAGGGGGCGGTATCCTCTACGAGCAGTACTTC.

The chain employs TRBV20-1 and TRBJ1-5; 7 nucleotides align to TRBD1. The CDR3 covers 13 residues. Germline lookup yields CDR1 DFQATT and CDR2 SNEGSKA (reference sequence). V trimming: 5 bases; J trimming: 13 bases; junction bases outside the gene matches: 14. The DNA of the CDR3 is TGCAGTGCTTCCCCAGTCCGGGGACAGTCACAGCATTTT. Translated, it gives CSASPVRGQSQHF.

This clonotype was recorded many times. The J gene is TRBJ1-2, the V gene TRBV7-2; a weak D match, TRBD1 (5 bases). The CDR3 has 13 residues. From germline, CDR1 is SGHTA and CDR2 FQGNSA. V lost 4 bases to trimming and J lost 8 bases, with 14 bases between them. CDR3 bases: TGTGCCAGCAGCTCTCACCGGGACCAGGGCTACACCTTC. This encodes CASSSHRDQGYTF.

With regard to this clonotype: Just one base apart from a much larger clone, this may be a read error. The rearrangement links TRBV5-1 to TRBJ2-7; 10 bases are a match to TRBD1. The CDR3 loop spans 14 amino acids. Germline loops: CDR1 SGHRS, CDR2 YFSETQ. This CDR3 is CTSSTTGGWNEQYF. The CDR3 bases are TGCACCAGCAGCACGACAGGGGGCTGGAACGAGCAGTACTTC.

This clonotype was counted a few times. The chain has TRBV15 and TRBJ2-5; D gene uncertain. V lost 2 bases and J 0 bases, leaving 1 base between the germline ends. Germline assignment: CDR1 LNHNV and CDR2 YYDKDF (reference sequence). CDR3 length equals 12 residues. The CDR3 sequence: CATSRHQETQYF. The DNA of the CDR3 is TGTGCCACCAGCAGACACCAAGAGACCCAGTACTTC.